This T cell receptor beta chain was recovered during a study of shared clonotypes between healthy human individuals (dated by TCRdb to the early 2020s). A note on the overall study: The cohort comprised a couple of women and a few men aged 18 to 49 years. To estimate repertoire size and how much clonotypes are shared between individuals, the study performed deep sequencing of blood TCR repertoires from a handful of healthy adults. Different laboratories and diverse techniques were used to prepare libraries and sequence TCR repertoires, to increase sequencing depth and limit assay-specific biases. For each donor, CD4 naive and CD4 memory were each given three plates, CD8 naive was given two plates, and CD8 memory was given one plate. Leukapheresis yielded between about 0.9 and 9.5 billion PBMCs per donor. What the authors observed across the whole study: Roughly 5.2% of naive CD4, 3.5% of naive CD8, 2.3% of memory CD4, and 0.4% of memory CD8 clonotypes were shared across a few donors. Pairwise subsampling indicated that sequencing depth was expected to affect the degree of clonotype sharing among donors. Sampling was restricted to blood, and TCR repertoires in tissues likely differ from the TCR repertoires found in blood. Rarefaction of sorted-subset datasets indicated incomplete sequencing despite the large sequencing depth. Because the study included only a small number of donors, the genetic and exposure-history diversity represented was limited. Compared with non-shared clonotypes, the clonotypes found in all four sorted-subset donors had higher generation probabilities. Naive subsets generally had larger estimated clonotype richness than memory subsets did.

CDR1 and CDR2 were assigned from the germline V gene as SGDLS and YYNGEE. Counted from cysteine to phenylalanine, this CDR3 has 15 amino acids. Here the CDR3 DNA is all that survives: 45 bases in frame from base 1. V gives up 0 bases and J gives up 0 bases, and the segment between their germline ends measures 10 bases. Donors were healthy HIV-negative adults with no recently reported acute infections or vaccinations. Every donor was a Caucasian adult living in Nashville, Tennessee, USA. CD4+ T cells were enriched by magnetic negative selection, after which naive cells were positively selected on CD45RA and the negative fraction was taken as the memory subset. Blood was collected by leukapheresis, and PBMCs were isolated by Ficoll-Histopaque density gradient centrifugation and then cryopreserved in liquid nitrogen vapor phase. Analytical flow cytometry was used to check the purity and quantity of each magnetically sorted T cell population. Genomic DNA was isolated from each sorted fraction and quantified by UV absorbance on a Nanodrop 2000c.

Using the deep immunoSEQ assay, TCR CDR3 regions were amplified from genomic DNA by multiplex PCR. Genomic DNA extracted from each cell subset was distributed evenly over all wells of several immunoSEQ 96-well plates, and each plate served as one replicate. For sorted subsets, approximately 190 ng genomic DNA, equal to tens of thousands of T cell genomes, was loaded into each replicate PCR. Purified libraries were measured with a Qubit 3.0 fluorometer, size-checked on a Bioanalyzer 2100, and measured again with the KAPA Library Quantification kit. A separate single-read 150-cycle Illumina NextSeq 550 flow cell was used to sequence each immunoSEQ 96-well plate. The authors' analysis ran thus. Because the immunoSEQ output included only junctional sequences and no quality scores, the filtering could not be the same as the filtering used for full-length reads. Sequences were annotated with PyIR, a Python wrapper for IgBLAST v1.9, and V/J genes and CDR3 were assigned using IMGT germline references. Any read was removed if the V/J assignment was weak (E-value above 1e-6), the CDR3 was missing, or the read contained stop codons, out-of-frame junctions, or ambiguous translated residues. A V3J clonotype was defined by an identical inferred V gene, J gene, and CDR3 amino acid sequence. To compute the percentage overlap between repertoires, the number of shared unique clonotypes was divided by the size of the smaller repertoire. RTK rarefaction, the Chao1 estimator, and Recon v2.1 estimates of unobserved clonotypes were used to assess repertoire richness. Generation probabilities for all TCRbeta clonotypes obtained by the gDNA method from a handful of donors were computed using OLGA. In TCRdb, the immuneACCESS table is reduced to in-frame sequences with V and J assigned. These tables do not hold every clone; where another copy was compared, an unresolved V gene accounts for under half, and the others remain unexplained. D and trimming were read from the DNA, whereas the V and J calls and clone size are those reported in that table. The table for this sample lists a few million clones; more than 85% of them were counted only once. In total, the top ten clones hold 0.39% of the sample.

This clone was seen a single time. This clone's antigen is unknown. No qualities accompany the bases; no much larger clone lies one base away. At the DNA level, this CDR3 is encoded by other sequences in the same sample as well. This clonotype originated in a young man in good health. Some clones in this sample may be carry-over from other donors' samples. Material: naive CD4+ T cells from PBMCs. The sample's cell subset or site, from its label and the paper: CD45RA+ positively selected. The receptor chain draws on TRBV9 and TRBJ2-7; TRBD2 is possibly the D segment (6 matching bases). The DNA sequence follows: TGTGCCAGCAGCGTAGCGGGCGGGACCTCCTACGAGCAGTACTTC. Its translation reads: CASSVAGGTSYEQYF. The CDR3, completed at both ends by the reference TRBV9 and TRBJ2-7 genes, gives the full variable domain DSGVTQTPKHLITATGQRVTLRCSPRSGDLSVYWYQQSLDQGLQFLIQYYNGEERAKGNILERFSAQQFPDLHSELNLSSLELGDSALYFCASSVAGGTSYEQYFGPGTRLTVT.